The 19 T cell receptor beta chains in this list originate from one sample, sequenced in a study of T cells after posttransplantation cyclophosphamide. Profiling relied on immunoSEQ multiplex PCR, and the TCRdb table lists in-frame clones only, not all of them. The sample shows about 21,000 clones, over 75% of them seen only once. Sampled 1 year posttransplant, controls received myeloablative marrow transplants, methotrexate and a calcineurin inhibitor. Specimen: PBMCs, collected around 390 days after allogeneic stem cell transplant with calcineurin inhibitor and methotrexate. The origin of the receptors is a female patient aged 30 to 45 who received an allogeneic stem cell transplant from an unrelated donor, was CMV-positive, and had acute and chronic GVHD. Some T cells may be supplied by the graft donor.

In DNA form, the CDR3 reads TGTGCCAGCAGTGGAACTAGCGTCAGGTACTACGAGCAGTACTTC. It encodes CASSGTSVRYYEQYF. This chain connects TRBV6-1 to TRBJ2-7; 7 bases agree with TRBD2. Germline CDR1 is MNHNS and CDR2 is SASEGT. Trimming cost V 4 bases and J 3 bases; bases outside gene matches: 9. The CDR3 covers 15 residues.

The chain carries TRBV4-2 and TRBJ2-3; 10 positions match TRBD2. The trim removed 1 base at V and 9 bases at J, leaving 4 bases unmatched. The CDR3 contains 14 residues. CDR1 is LGHNA and CDR2 is YNFKEQ in the germline V gene. The CDR3 coding sequence is TGTGCCAGCAGCCAAGGGGCGGGACTAGCGACGCAGTATTTT. It is translated as CASSQGAGLATQYF.

The V call is TRBV28, the J call TRBJ2-5; 10 bases fit TRBD1. Germline-derived CDR1 and CDR2 are MDHEN and SYDVKM. V lost 8 bases and J lost 6; bases outside the gene matches: 12. This CDR3 is built from 15 residues. CDR3 region: CASGPAGTGEKTQYF. In nucleotides, the CDR3 is TGTGCCAGCGGACCTGCCGGGACAGGGGAGAAGACCCAGTACTTC.

The V and J genes are TRBV13 and TRBJ1-2, with D maybe TRBD1 (6 bases). CDR1 and CDR2 (germline): PRHDT, FYEKMQ (reference sequence). The CDR3 contains 13 residues. Trimming shortened V by 0 bases and J by 5 bases, and 7 bases separated the two germline ends. CDR3 protein: CASSLGQGYGYTF. The CDR3 DNA is TGTGCCAGCAGCTTAGGACAGGGTTATGGCTACACCTTC.

This clone was seen only once. This same CDR3 is encoded by further DNA sequences in the sample. The J gene is TRBJ1-1, the V gene TRBV10-3; TRBD1 matches 8 bases. The CDR3 is 15 residues long. J lost 8 bases, V lost 7 bases, and 15 bases had no gene match. CDR1 ENHRY and CDR2 SYGVKD come from the germline V gene. In DNA, the CDR3 is TGTGCCATCATGACATGGCCCCCGGGACAGGCGGAAGCTTTCTTT. This encodes CAIMTWPPGQAEAFF.

The chain has TRBV6-4 and TRBJ2-1; D possibly corresponds to TRBD2 (6 bases). The CDR3 runs to 16 residues. Trimming stripped 2 bases from V and 10 bases from J, with 21 bases between. The V gene's germline CDR1 is MRHNA and CDR2 SNTAGT. The DNA for the CDR3 is TGTGCCAGCAGTGACGGGGGACTTCTCCGACGGGCGGAGCAGTTCTTC. Its translation is CASSDGGLLRRAEQFF.

V and J are TRBV2 and TRBJ2-7; 10 bases fit TRBD2. V dropped 1 base and J dropped 5; count of bases not matched to a gene: 5. This CDR3 has 15 amino acids. Germline lookup yields CDR1 SNHLY and CDR2 FYNNEI. The CDR3 here is CASSEEASGSHEQYV. CDR3 bases: TGTGCCAGCAGTGAAGAGGCTAGCGGGAGCCACGAGCAGTACGTC.

The rearrangement joins TRBV6-5 to TRBJ2-7; TRBD1 matches at 8 bases. Germline trimming cut 6 bases from V and 9 bases from J; bases unmatched to any gene: 10. Germline loops: CDR1 MNHEY, CDR2 SVGAGI. There are 13 residues in the CDR3. CDR3 coding DNA: TGTGCCAGCAGACGAGACAGACAGGGGTTGCAGTACGTC. It yields the protein CASRRDRQGLQYV.

Concerning this clone itself: One junction end does not reproduce the germline sequence, and a read error may be involved. Different DNA sequences within this sample yield the same CDR3. This chain uses TRBV7-8 with TRBJ1-1; tentative D call: TRBD1 (5 bases). Germline CDR1 SGHVS, CDR2 FQNEAQ. The CDR3 length is 14 residues. The CDR3 nucleotides are TGTGCCAGCAGCGAACGGACACCTAACACTGAAGCCTTCTTT. Translating it yields CASSERTPNTEAFF.

The chain joins TRBV5-1 to TRBJ1-4, with 9 bases fitting TRBD1. This CDR3 comprises 17 residues. Germline CDR1 reads SGHRS; CDR2 reads YFSETQ. V lost 0 bases and J lost 10; bases outside the gene matches: 13. The CDR3, as DNA: TGCGCCAGCAGCTTGGCGGACAGGGGTGGTGAATCAGGAAAACTGTTTTTT. Amino acids: CASSLADRGGESGKLFF.

V gene TRBV7-9 combines with J gene TRBJ2-1, with TRBD2 matching over 13 bases. Unmatched junction bases numbered 9, after V lost 5 bases and J lost 5 bases. This CDR3 has 17 residues. Germline CDR1 is SEHNR and CDR2 is FQNEAQ (reference sequence). The CDR3 spells CASSQKLAGGVHNEQFF. CDR3 coding DNA: TGTGCCAGCAGCCAAAAACTAGCGGGAGGGGTACACAATGAGCAGTTCTTC.

The chain employs TRBV27 and TRBJ2-1, with TRBD2 matching over 10 bases. The CDR3 loop spans 15 amino acids. Germline values: CDR1 MNHEY, CDR2 SMNVEV (reference sequence). The V segment lost 5 bases and the J segment 8 bases; nucleotides outside the gene matches: 9. Here the CDR3 DNA reads TGTGCCAGCAGTCCGCTAGCGGGAGTTGAGTATGAGCAGTTCTTC. Residues: CASSPLAGVEYEQFF.

This rearrangement joins TRBV25-1 to TRBJ1-2; D remains unclear. The CDR3 is made up of 15 amino acids. Germline lookup yields CDR1 MGHDK and CDR2 SYGVNS. Trimming shortened V by 1 base and J by 2 bases, and 11 bases separated the two germline ends. The CDR3 DNA reads as TGTGCCAGCAGTGAATTATACACCTCGAACTATGGCTACACCTTC. This translates into CASSELYTSNYGYTF.

The chain carries TRBV7-8 and TRBJ1-6; D gene uncertain. The CDR3 has 17 residues. Germline V gene sequence: CDR1 SGHVS, CDR2 FQNEAQ. With 0 bases removed from V and 1 base from J, the gap between germline ends came to 10 bases. DNA for the CDR3: TGTGCCAGCAGCTTAGCTTCCGGGGAATCCTATAATTCACCCCTCCACTTT. Residues: CASSLASGESYNSPLHF.

This chain joins TRBV2 and TRBJ2-3, with 7 bases aligning to TRBD2. Germline assignment: CDR1 SNHLY and CDR2 FYNNEI. After removal of 11 bases from V and 2 bases from J, the junction contained 10 bases not matched to a gene. The CDR3 covers 14 residues. The CDR3 reads CALGREGYTDTQYF. The CDR3 region has the DNA TGTGCCCTAGGGAGGGAGGGGTACACAGATACGCAGTATTTT.

The chain's CDR3 is CASSPGQGPGNTIYF. In DNA, the CDR3 is TGTGCCAGCAGCCCGGGACAGGGGCCTGGAAACACCATATATTTT. The chain combines TRBV11-3 with TRBJ1-3; 10 positions agree with TRBD1. V lost 5 bases and J lost 2; bases outside the gene matches: 3. This CDR3 has 15 amino acids. Per the germline V gene, CDR1 is SGHNT and CDR2 is YENEEA.

In DNA form, the CDR3 reads TGTGCCAGCAGTGCAGGGGCCTCTGGAAACACCATATATTTT. It encodes CASSAGASGNTIYF. This chain uses TRBV6-5 with TRBJ1-3, with D possibly TRBD1 on 6 matching bases. The V end was cut by 5 bases, the J end by 0 bases, with 8 bases between. Germline-derived CDR1 and CDR2 are MNHEY and SVGAGI. The CDR3 is 14 residues long.

The chain recombines TRBV5-6 with TRBJ1-5, with TRBD1 matching 7 bases. V lost 4 bases, J lost 3 bases, and 10 bases stayed unmatched. This CDR3 has 16 amino acids. Germline V gene lookup returns CDR1 SGHDT and CDR2 YYEEEE. DNA of the CDR3: TGTGCCAGCAGCAGATCCGGGACAGTTTACAATCAGCCCCAGCATTTT. Its protein is CASSRSGTVYNQPQHF.

The rearrangement joins TRBV6-5 to TRBJ1-6, with D possibly matching TRBD1 (5 bases). The CDR3 extends over 15 amino acids. Germline lookup yields CDR1 MNHEY and CDR2 SVGAGI. Trimming took 0 bases from V and 5 from J, leaving 8 bases between them. In DNA, the CDR3 is TGTGCCAGCAGTTACTCCGGGGGGAATAATTCACCCCTCCACTTT. This sequence encodes CASSYSGGNNSPLHF.